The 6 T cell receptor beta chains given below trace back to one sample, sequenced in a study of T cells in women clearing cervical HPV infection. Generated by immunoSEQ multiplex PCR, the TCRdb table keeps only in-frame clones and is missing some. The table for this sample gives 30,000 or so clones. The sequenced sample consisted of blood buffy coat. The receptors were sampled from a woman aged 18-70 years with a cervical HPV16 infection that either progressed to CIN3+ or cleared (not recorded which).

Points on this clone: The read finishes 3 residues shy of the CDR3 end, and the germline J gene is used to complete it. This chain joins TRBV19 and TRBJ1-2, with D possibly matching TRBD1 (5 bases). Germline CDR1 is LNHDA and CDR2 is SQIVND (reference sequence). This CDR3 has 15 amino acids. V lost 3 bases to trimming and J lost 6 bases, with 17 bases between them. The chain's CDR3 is CASSIDGWGWDGYTF. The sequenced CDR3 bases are TGTGCCAGTAGTATTGATGGTTGGGGCTGGGATGGC.

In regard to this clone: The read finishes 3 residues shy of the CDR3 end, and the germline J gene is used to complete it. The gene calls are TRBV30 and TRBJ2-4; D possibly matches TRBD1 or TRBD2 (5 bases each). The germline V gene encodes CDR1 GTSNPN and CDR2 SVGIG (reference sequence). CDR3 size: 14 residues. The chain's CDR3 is CAWSKTQGARGQYF. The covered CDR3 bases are TGTGCCTGGAGTAAAACCCAGGGAGCTCGCGGT.

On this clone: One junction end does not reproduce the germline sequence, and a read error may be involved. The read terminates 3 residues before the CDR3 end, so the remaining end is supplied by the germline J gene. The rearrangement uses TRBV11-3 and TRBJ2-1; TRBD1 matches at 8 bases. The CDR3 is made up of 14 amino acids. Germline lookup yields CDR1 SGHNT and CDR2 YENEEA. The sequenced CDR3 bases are TGTTCCAGCAGCCGCGGACAGGGAATGAATGAG. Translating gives CSSSRGQGMNE. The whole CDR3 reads CSSSRGQGMNEQFF.

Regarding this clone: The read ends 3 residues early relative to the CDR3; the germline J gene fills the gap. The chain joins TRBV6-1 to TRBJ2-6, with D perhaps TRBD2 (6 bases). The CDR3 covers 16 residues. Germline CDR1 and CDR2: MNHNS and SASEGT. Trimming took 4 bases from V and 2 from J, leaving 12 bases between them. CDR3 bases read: TGTGCCAGCAGTGCAAGACTAGTGCCTGGGGCCAACGTC. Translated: CASSARLVPGANV. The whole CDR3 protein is CASSARLVPGANVLTF.

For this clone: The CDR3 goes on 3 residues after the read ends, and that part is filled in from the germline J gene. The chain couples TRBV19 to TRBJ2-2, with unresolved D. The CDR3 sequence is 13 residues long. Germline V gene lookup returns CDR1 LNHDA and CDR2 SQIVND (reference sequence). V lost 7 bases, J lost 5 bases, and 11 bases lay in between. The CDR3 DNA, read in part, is TGTGCCAGTATGAGGCAGAGAACCGGGGAG. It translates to CASMRQRTGE. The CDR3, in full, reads CASMRQRTGELFF.

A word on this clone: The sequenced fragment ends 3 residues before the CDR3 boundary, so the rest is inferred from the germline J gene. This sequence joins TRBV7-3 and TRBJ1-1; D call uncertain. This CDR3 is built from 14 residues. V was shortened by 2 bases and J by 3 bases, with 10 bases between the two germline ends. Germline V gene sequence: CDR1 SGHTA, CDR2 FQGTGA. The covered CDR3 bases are TGTGCCAGCAGCTTAGGAGGGTTAGACACTGAA. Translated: CASSLGGLDTE. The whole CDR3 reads CASSLGGLDTEAFF.